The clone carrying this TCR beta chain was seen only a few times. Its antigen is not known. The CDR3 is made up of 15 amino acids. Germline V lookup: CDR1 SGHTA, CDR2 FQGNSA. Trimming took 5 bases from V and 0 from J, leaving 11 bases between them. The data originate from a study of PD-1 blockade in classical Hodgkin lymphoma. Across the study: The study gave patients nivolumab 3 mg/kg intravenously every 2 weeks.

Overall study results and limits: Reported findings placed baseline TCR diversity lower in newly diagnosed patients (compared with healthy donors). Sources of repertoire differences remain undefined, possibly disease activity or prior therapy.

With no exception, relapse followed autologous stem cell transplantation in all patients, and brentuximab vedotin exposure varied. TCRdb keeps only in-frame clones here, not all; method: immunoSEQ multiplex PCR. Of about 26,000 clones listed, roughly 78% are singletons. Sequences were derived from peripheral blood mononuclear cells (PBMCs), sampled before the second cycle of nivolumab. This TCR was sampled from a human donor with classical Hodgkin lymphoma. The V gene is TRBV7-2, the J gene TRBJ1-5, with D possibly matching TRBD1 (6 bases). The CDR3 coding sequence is TGTGCCAGCAGCAGACAGGTAGATAGCAATCAGCCCCAGCATTTT. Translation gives CASSRQVDSNQPQHF. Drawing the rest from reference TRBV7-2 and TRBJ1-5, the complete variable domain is GAGVSQSPSNKVTEKGKDVELRCDPISGHTALYWYRQSLGQGLEFLIYFQGNSAPDKSGLPSDRFSAERTGGSVSTLTIQRTQQEDSAVYLCASSRQVDSNQPQHFGDGTRLSIL.